This T cell receptor beta chain was recorded in a study of response to subunit inactivated influenza vaccine. Whole-study results and caveats: Authors suggested seasonal influenza vaccinations each recruit few new T cells.

Trimming removed 2 bases from V and 1 base from J, with 15 bases in between. The CDR3 is 17 amino acids. Germline CDR1 SGHRS, CDR2 YFSETQ. TCRdb re-derived calls from the RT-PCR reads in MiXCR, one entry per CDR3 protein. This table has almost 600,000 distinct CDR3 sequences, about 14% appearing once. This clonotype was seen ten or more times. Its cognate antigen is unknown. This chain connects TRBV5-1 to TRBJ2-2; D uncertain. This TCR was sampled from a man aged 50 to 59 who received an inactivated influenza vaccine. Sequences were derived from PBMCs from blood, sampled 11 to 12 days after vaccination. CDR3 sequence reads: CASSLGPIVRNTGELFF. The CDR3 nucleotides are TGCGCCAGCAGCTTAGGGCCGATTGTGAGGAACACCGGGGAGCTGTTTTTT.